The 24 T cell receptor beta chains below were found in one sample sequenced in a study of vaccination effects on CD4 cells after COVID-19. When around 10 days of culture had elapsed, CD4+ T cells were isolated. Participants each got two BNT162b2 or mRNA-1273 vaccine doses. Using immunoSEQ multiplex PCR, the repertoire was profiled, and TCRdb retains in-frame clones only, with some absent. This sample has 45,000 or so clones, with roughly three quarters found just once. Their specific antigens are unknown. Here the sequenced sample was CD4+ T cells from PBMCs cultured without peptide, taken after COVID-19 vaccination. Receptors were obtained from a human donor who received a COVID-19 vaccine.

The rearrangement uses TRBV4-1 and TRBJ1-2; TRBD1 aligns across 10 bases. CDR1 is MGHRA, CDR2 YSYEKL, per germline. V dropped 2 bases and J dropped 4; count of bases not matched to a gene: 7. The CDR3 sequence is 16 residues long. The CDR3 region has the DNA TGCGCCAGCAGCCAACAAAGGACAGGGGGGACCTATGGCTACACCTTC. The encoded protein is CASSQQRTGGTYGYTF.

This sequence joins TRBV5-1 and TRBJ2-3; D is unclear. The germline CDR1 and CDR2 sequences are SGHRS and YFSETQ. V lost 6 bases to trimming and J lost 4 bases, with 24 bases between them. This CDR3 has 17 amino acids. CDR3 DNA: TGCGCCAGCAACCTAGATGCTACCTTCCAGAGCTCAGATACGCAGTATTTT. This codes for CASNLDATFQSSDTQYF.

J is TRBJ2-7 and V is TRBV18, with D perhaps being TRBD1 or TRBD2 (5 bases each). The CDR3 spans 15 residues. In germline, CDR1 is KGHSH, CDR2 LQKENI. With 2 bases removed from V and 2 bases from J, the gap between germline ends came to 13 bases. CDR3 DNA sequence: TGTGCCAGCTCACCAGGGGCTAGCAGACCCTACGAGCAGTACTTC. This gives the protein CASSPGASRPYEQYF.

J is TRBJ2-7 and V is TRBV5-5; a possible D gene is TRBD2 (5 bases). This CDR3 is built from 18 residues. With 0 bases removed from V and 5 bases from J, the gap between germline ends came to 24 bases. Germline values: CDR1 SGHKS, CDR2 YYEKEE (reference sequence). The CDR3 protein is CASSLVMRAGKVSDEQYF. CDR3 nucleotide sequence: TGTGCCAGCAGCTTGGTGATGAGGGCGGGTAAGGTCAGCGACGAGCAGTACTTC.

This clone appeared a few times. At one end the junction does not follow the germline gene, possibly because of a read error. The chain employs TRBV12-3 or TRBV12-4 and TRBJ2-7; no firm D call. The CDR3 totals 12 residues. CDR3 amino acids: CASSLFGDKLLF. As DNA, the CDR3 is TGTGCCAGCAGTTTATTTGGAGACAAGCTGCTGTTC.

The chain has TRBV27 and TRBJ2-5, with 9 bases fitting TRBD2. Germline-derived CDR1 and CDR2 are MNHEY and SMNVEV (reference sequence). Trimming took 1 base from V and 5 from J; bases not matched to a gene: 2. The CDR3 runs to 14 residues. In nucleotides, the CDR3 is TGTGCCAGCAGTTTATATGCGGGAGGGGAGACCCAGTACTTC. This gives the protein CASSLYAGGETQYF.

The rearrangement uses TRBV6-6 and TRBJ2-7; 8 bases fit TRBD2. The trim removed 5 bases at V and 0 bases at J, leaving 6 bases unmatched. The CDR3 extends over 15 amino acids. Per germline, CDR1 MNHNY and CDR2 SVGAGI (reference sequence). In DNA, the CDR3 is TGTGCCAGCAGTCATAGCGGGGACGTCTCCTACGAGCAGTACTTC. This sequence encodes CASSHSGDVSYEQYF.

The CDR3 coding sequence is TGTGCCAGCAGCTTCGGGCGGGGATACAATGAGCAGTTCTTC. It codes for CASSFGRGYNEQFF. V is TRBV11-3 and J is TRBJ2-1, with TRBD2 as a possible D gene (6 bases). Trimming shortened V by 3 bases and J by 4 bases, and 10 bases separated the two germline ends. Germline lookup yields CDR1 SGHNT and CDR2 YENEEA. This CDR3 spans 14 amino acids.

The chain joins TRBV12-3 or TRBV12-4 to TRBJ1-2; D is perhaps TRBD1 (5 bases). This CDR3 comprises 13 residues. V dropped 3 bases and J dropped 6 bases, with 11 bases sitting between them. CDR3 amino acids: CASSFRGVNGYTF. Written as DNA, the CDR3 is TGTGCCAGCAGTTTTAGAGGGGTGAATGGCTACACCTTC.

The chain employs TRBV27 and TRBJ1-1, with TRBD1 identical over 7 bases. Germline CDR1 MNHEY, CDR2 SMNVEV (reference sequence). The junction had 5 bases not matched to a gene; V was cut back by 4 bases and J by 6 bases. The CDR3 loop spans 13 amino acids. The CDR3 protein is CASSSDRASEAFF. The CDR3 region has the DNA TGTGCCAGCAGTTCCGACAGGGCTTCTGAAGCTTTCTTT.

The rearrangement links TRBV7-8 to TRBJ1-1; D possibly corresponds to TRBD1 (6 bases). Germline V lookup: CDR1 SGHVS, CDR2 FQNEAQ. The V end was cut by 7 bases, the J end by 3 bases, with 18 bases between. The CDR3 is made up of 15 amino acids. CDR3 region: CASTQKQGSYTEAFF. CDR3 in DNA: TGTGCCAGCACGCAAAAACAGGGATCGTACACTGAAGCTTTCTTT.

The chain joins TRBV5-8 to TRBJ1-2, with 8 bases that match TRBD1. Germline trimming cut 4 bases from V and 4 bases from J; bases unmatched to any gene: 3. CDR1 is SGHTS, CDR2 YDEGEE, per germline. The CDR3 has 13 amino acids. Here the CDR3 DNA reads TGTGCCAGCAGCCTGACAGGGGCCTATGGCTACACCTTC. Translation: CASSLTGAYGYTF.

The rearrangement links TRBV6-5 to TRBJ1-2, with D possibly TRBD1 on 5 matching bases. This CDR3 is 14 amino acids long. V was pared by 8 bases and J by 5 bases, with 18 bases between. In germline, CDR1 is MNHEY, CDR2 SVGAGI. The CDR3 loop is CASSRMTDIYGYTF. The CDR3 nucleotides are TGTGCCAGCTCCCGAATGACAGATATATATGGCTACACCTTC.

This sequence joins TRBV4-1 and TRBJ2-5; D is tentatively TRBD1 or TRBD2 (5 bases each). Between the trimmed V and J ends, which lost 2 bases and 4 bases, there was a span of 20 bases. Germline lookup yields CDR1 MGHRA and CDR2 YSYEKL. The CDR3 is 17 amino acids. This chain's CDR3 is CASSQLGLAPIGETQYF. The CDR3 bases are TGCGCCAGCAGCCAATTGGGGCTAGCTCCCATTGGAGAGACCCAGTACTTC.

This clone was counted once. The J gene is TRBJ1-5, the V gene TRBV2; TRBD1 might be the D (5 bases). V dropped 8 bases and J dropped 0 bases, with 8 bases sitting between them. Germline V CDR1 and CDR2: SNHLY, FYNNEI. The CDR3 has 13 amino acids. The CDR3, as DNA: TGTGCCAGCCAGGGTTATAGCAATCAGCCCCAGCATTTT. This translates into CASQGYSNQPQHF. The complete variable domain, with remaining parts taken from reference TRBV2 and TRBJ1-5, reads EPEVTQTPSHQVTQMGQEVILRCVPISNHLYFYWYRQILGQKVEFLVSFYNNEISEKSEIFDDQFSVERPDGSNFTLKIRSTKLEDSAMYFCASQGYSNQPQHFGDGTRLSIL.

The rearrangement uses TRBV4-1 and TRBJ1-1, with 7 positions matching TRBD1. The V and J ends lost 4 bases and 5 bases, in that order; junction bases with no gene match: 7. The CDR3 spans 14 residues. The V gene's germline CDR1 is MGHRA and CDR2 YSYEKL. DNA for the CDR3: TGCGCCAGCAGCCCAGGGACAGTCGATACTGAAGCTTTCTTT. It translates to CASSPGTVDTEAFF.

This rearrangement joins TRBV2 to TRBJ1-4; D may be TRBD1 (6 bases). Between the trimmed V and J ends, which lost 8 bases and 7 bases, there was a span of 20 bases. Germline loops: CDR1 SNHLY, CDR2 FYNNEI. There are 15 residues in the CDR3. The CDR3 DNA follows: TGTGCCAGCTACTCCACACAGGGCTCGTTTGAAAAACTGTTTTTT. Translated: CASYSTQGSFEKLFF.

The CDR3 coding sequence is TGTGCCAGCAGCTTGGGGACAGGGAACGGGACACCCCTCCACTTT. Residues: CASSLGTGNGTPLHF. The chain couples TRBV5-5 to TRBJ1-6; 8 nucleotides line up with TRBD1. In germline, CDR1 is SGHKS, CDR2 YYEKEE (reference sequence). The CDR3 sequence is 15 residues long. V gave up 0 bases and J gave up 11 bases; unmatched junction bases: 7. The full variable domain, rest sourced from reference TRBV5-5 and TRBJ1-6, is DAGVTQSPTHLIKTRGQQVTLRCSPISGHKSVSWYQQVLGQGPQFIFQYYEKEERGRGNFPDRFSARQFPNYSSELNVNALLLGDSALYLCASSLGTGNGTPLHFGNGTRLTVT.

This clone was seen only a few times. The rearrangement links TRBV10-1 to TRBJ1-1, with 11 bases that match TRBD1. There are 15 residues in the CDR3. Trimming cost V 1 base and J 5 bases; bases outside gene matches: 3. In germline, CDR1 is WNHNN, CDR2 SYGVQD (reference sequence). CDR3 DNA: TGCGCCAGCAGTGAGTTGGGACAGGGGGGGACTGAAGCTTTCTTT. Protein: CASSELGQGGTEAFF.

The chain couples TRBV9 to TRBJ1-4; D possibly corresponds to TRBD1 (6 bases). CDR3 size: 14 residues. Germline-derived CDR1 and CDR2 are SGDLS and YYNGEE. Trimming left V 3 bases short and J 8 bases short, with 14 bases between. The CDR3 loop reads CASSEGTRMEKLFF. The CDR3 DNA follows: TGTGCCAGCAGCGAAGGGACAAGGATGGAAAAACTGTTTTTT.

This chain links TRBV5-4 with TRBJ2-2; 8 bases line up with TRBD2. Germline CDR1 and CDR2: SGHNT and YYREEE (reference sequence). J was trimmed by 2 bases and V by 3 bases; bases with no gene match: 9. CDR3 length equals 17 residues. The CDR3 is CASSSIVLAVNTGELFF. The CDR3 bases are TGTGCCAGCAGCTCAATAGTACTAGCGGTTAACACCGGGGAGCTGTTTTTT.

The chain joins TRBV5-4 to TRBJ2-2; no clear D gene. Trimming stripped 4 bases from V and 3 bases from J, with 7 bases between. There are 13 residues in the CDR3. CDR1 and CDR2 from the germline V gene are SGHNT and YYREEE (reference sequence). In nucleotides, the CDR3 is TGTGCCAGCAGCCTGTGGGACACCGGGGAGCTGTTTTTT. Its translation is CASSLWDTGELFF.

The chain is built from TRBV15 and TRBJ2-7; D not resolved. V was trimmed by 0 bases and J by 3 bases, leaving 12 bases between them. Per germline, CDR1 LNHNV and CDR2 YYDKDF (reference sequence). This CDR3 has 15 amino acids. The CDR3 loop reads CATSRDSADYYEQYF. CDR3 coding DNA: TGTGCCACCAGCAGAGATTCGGCAGATTACTACGAGCAGTACTTC.

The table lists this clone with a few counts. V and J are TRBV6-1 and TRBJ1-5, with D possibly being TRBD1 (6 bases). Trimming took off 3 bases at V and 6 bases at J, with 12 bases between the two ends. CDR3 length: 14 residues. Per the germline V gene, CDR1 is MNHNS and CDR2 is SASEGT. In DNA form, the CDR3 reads TGTGCCAGCAGTGAGGCGGGGGCTCGTCAGCCCCAGCATTTT. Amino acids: CASSEAGARQPQHF.